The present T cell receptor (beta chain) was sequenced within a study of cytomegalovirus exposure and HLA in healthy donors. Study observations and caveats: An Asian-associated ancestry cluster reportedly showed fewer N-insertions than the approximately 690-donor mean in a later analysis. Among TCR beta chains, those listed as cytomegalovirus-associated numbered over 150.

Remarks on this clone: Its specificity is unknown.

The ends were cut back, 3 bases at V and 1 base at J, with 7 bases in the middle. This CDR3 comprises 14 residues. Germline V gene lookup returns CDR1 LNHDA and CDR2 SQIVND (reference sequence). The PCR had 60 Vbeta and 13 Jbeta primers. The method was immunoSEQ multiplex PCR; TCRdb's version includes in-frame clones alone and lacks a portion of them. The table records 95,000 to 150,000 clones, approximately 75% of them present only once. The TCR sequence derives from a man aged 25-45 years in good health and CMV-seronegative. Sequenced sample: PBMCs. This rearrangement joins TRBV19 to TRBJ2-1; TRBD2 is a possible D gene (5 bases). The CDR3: CASSIRGSYNEQFF. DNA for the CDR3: TGTGCCAGTAGTATTCGGGGTTCCTACAATGAGCAGTTCTTC.